The clone carrying this T cell receptor beta chain came up a few times. Its antigen remains unknown. The sample originates from a study of cytomegalovirus exposure and HLA in healthy donors. Per the germline V gene, CDR1 is SQVTM and CDR2 is ANQGSEA. The CDR3 covers 14 residues. V was clipped by 8 bases and J by 9 bases; unmatched bases: 10. PCR amplification relied on 60 Vbeta primers (plus 13 Jbeta primers). Data came from immunoSEQ multiplex PCR; TCRdb stores just in-frame clones and leaves some out. The data contain approximately 59,000 clones, almost 70% of them singletons. Regarding the study as a whole: Rare sequences made up most TCRs, while some public TCRs were found in many donors. In a later analysis, HLA-associated TCR beta chains were more clonally expanded than equally common others.

This sequence originates from a man aged 40-50 years in good health and CMV-seropositive. The rearrangement links TRBV29-1 to TRBJ2-1; 13 bases align to TRBD2. Input material: PBMCs. The CDR3 sequence: CSHWTSGRMGEQFF. CDR3 DNA: TGCAGCCACTGGACTAGCGGGAGAATGGGTGAGCAGTTCTTC.